This is a list of T cell receptor beta chains from one sample in a study of blood T cell repertoires in COVID-19. Measured with immunoSEQ multiplex PCR; TCRdb has only the in-frame clones, and not every one. The sample has some 75,000 clones; roughly 82% are singletons. Material: peripheral blood. These receptors came from an elderly woman with active or convalescent COVID-19. CDR3s include the opening cysteine and the closing phenylalanine or tryptophan. Fields, in order: D gene, V gene, clone size, J gene, CDR3 protein, CDR3 DNA. D genes are given only for firm matches. Only some rows state a clone size, as once, few, many or a class for expanded clones.

D gene: .
V gene: TRBV6-5
clone size: .
J gene: TRBJ2-2
CDR3 protein: CATRQVNTGELFF
CDR3 DNA: TGTGCCACCAGACAGGTGAACACCGGGGAGCTGTTTTTT

D gene: TRBD2
V gene: TRBV5-1
clone size: .
J gene: TRBJ2-3
CDR3 protein: CASSAGTSGTDTQYF
CDR3 DNA: TGCGCCAGCAGCGCAGGGACTAGCGGAACAGATACGCAGTATTTT

D gene: .
V gene: TRBV2
clone size: once
J gene: TRBJ1-4
CDR3 protein: CASSGGVFNEKLFF
CDR3 DNA: TGTGCCAGCAGTGGGGGGGTCTTTAATGAAAAACTGTTTTTT

D gene: .
V gene: TRBV7-2
clone size: .
J gene: TRBJ2-5
CDR3 protein: CASSPPLETQYF
CDR3 DNA: TGTGCCAGCAGCCCCCCATTAGAGACCCAGTACTTC

D gene: .
V gene: TRBV2
clone size: .
J gene: TRBJ2-5
CDR3 protein: CASIKLAEETQYF
CDR3 DNA: TGTGCCAGCATCAAGTTGGCGGAGGAGACCCAGTACTTC

D gene: TRBD2
V gene: TRBV6-6
clone size: .
J gene: TRBJ2-5
CDR3 protein: CASRGGGEETQYF
CDR3 DNA: TGTGCCAGCAGGGGCGGGGGGGAAGAGACCCAGTACTTC

D gene: TRBD1
V gene: TRBV6-2/TRBV6-3
clone size: few
J gene: TRBJ1-6
CDR3 protein: CASSYRTTGGNSPLHF
CDR3 DNA: TGTGCCAGCAGTTACCGGACGACAGGGGGTAATTCACCCCTCCACTTT

D gene: .
V gene: TRBV7-8
clone size: .
J gene: TRBJ2-3
CDR3 protein: CASSRRYTDTQYF
CDR3 DNA: TGTGCCAGCAGCCGGAGGTATACAGATACGCAGTATTTT

D gene: .
V gene: TRBV27
clone size: .
J gene: TRBJ2-1
CDR3 protein: CASSFGSSSYNEQFF
CDR3 DNA: TGTGCCAGCAGTTTTGGGTCTAGCTCCTACAATGAGCAGTTCTTC

D gene: .
V gene: TRBV7-8
clone size: .
J gene: TRBJ1-4
CDR3 protein: CASSDGTVEKLFF
CDR3 DNA: TGTGCCAGCAGCGACGGCACAGTCGAAAAACTGTTTTTT

D gene: TRBD1
V gene: TRBV5-8
clone size: .
J gene: TRBJ1-2
CDR3 protein: CASSWGTGGNYGYTF
CDR3 DNA: TGTGCCAGCAGCTGGGGGACAGGGGGAAACTATGGCTACACCTTC

D gene: .
V gene: TRBV9
clone size: .
J gene: TRBJ1-3
CDR3 protein: CASTPTGLGNTIYF
CDR3 DNA: TGTGCCAGCACCCCGACAGGCCTTGGAAACACCATATATTTT

D gene: .
V gene: TRBV4-1
clone size: .
J gene: TRBJ2-7
CDR3 protein: CASSQDLSSSYEQYF
CDR3 DNA: TGCGCCAGCAGCCAAGATCTTTCTAGCTCCTACGAGCAGTACTTC

D gene: .
V gene: TRBV6-4
clone size: .
J gene: TRBJ2-2
CDR3 protein: CASSGEADGELFF
CDR3 DNA: TGTGCCAGCAGCGGGGAGGCGGACGGGGAGCTGTTTTTT

D gene: TRBD2
V gene: TRBV29-1
clone size: once
J gene: TRBJ2-3
CDR3 protein: CSVEDGERGFTQYF
CDR3 DNA: TGCAGCGTTGAAGATGGTGAGCGGGGGTTTACGCAGTATTTT

D gene: TRBD2
V gene: TRBV9
clone size: .
J gene: TRBJ2-3
CDR3 protein: CASSVVAGVPTDTQYF
CDR3 DNA: TGTGCCAGCAGCGTAGTAGCGGGGGTTCCCACAGATACGCAGTATTTT

D gene: .
V gene: TRBV29-1
clone size: once
J gene: TRBJ1-2
CDR3 protein: CSVGARPYGYTF
CDR3 DNA: TGCAGCGTTGGGGCCAGACCGTATGGCTACACCTTC

D gene: .
V gene: TRBV5-1
clone size: .
J gene: TRBJ1-2
CDR3 protein: CASFGGTSMNRHGYTF
CDR3 DNA: TGCGCCAGCTTTGGCGGGACGTCTATGAACCGGCATGGCTACACCTTC

D gene: TRBD1
V gene: TRBV5-1
clone size: .
J gene: TRBJ2-1
CDR3 protein: CASSLGLGGQGLTYNEQFF
CDR3 DNA: TGCGCCAGCAGCTTGGGCTTAGGGGGACAGGGTCTAACCTACAATGAGCAGTTCTTC

D gene: .
V gene: TRBV7-2
clone size: .
J gene: TRBJ2-5
CDR3 protein: CASSHSQETQYF
CDR3 DNA: TGTGCCAGCAGCCACTCACAAGAGACCCAGTACTTC

D gene: TRBD2
V gene: TRBV27
clone size: .
J gene: TRBJ2-1
CDR3 protein: CASSLPAGTSRAYNEQFF
CDR3 DNA: TGTGCCAGCAGTTTACCTGCCGGGACTAGCAGGGCCTACAATGAGCAGTTCTTC

D gene: .
V gene: TRBV11-2
clone size: few
J gene: TRBJ1-1
CDR3 protein: CASRPGRGRSRFTEAFF
CDR3 DNA: TGTGCCAGCAGACCCGGCAGGGGACGTTCTAGATTTACTGAAGCTTTCTTT

D gene: .
V gene: TRBV28
clone size: .
J gene: TRBJ1-5
CDR3 protein: CASSPSLGRQPQHF
CDR3 DNA: TGTGCCAGCAGTCCCTCCCTAGGGAGGCAGCCCCAGCATTTT

D gene: .
V gene: TRBV12-2
clone size: .
J gene: TRBJ1-1
CDR3 protein: CASRLADLSGDNTEAFF
CDR3 DNA: TGTGCAAGTCGCTTAGCTGATCTGTCCGGGGATAACACTGAAGCTTTCTTT

D gene: .
V gene: TRBV7-9
clone size: many
J gene: TRBJ2-1
CDR3 protein: CASSLVGTTEQFF
CDR3 DNA: TGTGCCAGCAGCTTAGTAGGGACAACTGAGCAGTTCTTC

D gene: .
V gene: TRBV4-3
clone size: .
J gene: TRBJ2-5
CDR3 protein: CASSQGGRNWETQYF
CDR3 DNA: TGCGCCAGCAGCCAAGGAGGGCGTAACTGGGAGACCCAGTACTTC

D gene: TRBD2
V gene: TRBV7-6
clone size: .
J gene: TRBJ2-1
CDR3 protein: CASSLERGLYNEQFF
CDR3 DNA: TGTGCCAGCAGCTTAGAGCGGGGGCTCTACAATGAGCAGTTCTTC

D gene: TRBD1
V gene: TRBV16
clone size: few
J gene: TRBJ1-1
CDR3 protein: CASRGTGVLTEAFF
CDR3 DNA: TGTGCCAGCAGGGGGACAGGGGTTTTAACTGAAGCTTTCTTT

D gene: TRBD2
V gene: TRBV30
clone size: .
J gene: TRBJ2-3
CDR3 protein: CAWRRGGVDTQYF
CDR3 DNA: TGTGCCTGGAGGCGGGGGGGAGTAGATACGCAGTATTTT

D gene: .
V gene: TRBV10-3
clone size: .
J gene: TRBJ2-3
CDR3 protein: CAISESAGPEVHTQYF
CDR3 DNA: TGTGCCATCAGTGAGTCGGCCGGCCCCGAGGTACATACGCAGTATTTT

D gene: .
V gene: TRBV27
clone size: .
J gene: TRBJ2-6
CDR3 protein: CASTRGGANVLTF
CDR3 DNA: TGTGCCAGCACTAGGGGGGGGGCCAACGTCCTGACTTTC

D gene: TRBD1
V gene: TRBV25-1
clone size: .
J gene: TRBJ1-1
CDR3 protein: CASKDRDTEAFF
CDR3 DNA: TGTGCCAGCAAGGACAGGGACACTGAAGCTTTCTTT

D gene: TRBD1
V gene: TRBV28
clone size: .
J gene: TRBJ1-2
CDR3 protein: CASSVTGFITGYTF
CDR3 DNA: TGTGCCAGCAGTGTGACAGGGTTTATTACGGGCTACACCTTC

D gene: .
V gene: TRBV4-3
clone size: few
J gene: TRBJ1-1
CDR3 protein: CASSLTRGTEAFF
CDR3 DNA: TGCGCCAGCAGCCTTACCCGGGGCACTGAAGCTTTCTTT

D gene: TRBD1
V gene: TRBV6-6
clone size: .
J gene: TRBJ1-2
CDR3 protein: CASSYNRGSYGYTF
CDR3 DNA: TGTGCCAGCAGCTATAACAGGGGGAGTTATGGCTACACCTTC